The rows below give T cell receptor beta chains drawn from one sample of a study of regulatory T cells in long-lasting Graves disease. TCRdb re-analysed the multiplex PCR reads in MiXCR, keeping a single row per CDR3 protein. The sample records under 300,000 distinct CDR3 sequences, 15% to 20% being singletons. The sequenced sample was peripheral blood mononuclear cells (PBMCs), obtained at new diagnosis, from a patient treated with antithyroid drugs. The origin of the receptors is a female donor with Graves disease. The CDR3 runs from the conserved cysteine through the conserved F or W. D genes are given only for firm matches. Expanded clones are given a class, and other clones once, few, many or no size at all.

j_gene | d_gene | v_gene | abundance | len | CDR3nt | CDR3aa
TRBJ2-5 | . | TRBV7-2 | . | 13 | TGTGCCAGCAGCTCCTTTTTGTGGGAGACCCAGTACTTC | CASSSFLWETQYF
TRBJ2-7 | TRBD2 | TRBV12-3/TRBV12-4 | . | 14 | TGTGCCAGCAGTCCATCGATTGGGGGGGGCGAGCAGTACTTC | CASSPSIGGGEQYF
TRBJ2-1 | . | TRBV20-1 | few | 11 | TGCAGTGCTAATTGGGGAGGTGAGCAGTTCTTC | CSANWGGEQFF
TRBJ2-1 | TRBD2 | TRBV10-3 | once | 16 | TGTGCCATCAGTGAACTAGCGGGAGGCCCCTACAATGAGCAGTTCTTC | CAISELAGGPYNEQFF
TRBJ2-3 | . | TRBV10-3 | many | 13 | TGTGCCATCACCTGGGGCCCCACAGATACGCAGTATTTT | CAITWGPTDTQYF
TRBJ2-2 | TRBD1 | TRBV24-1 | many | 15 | TGTGCCACCAGTAGACCGGGGACAGGAGCCGGGGAGCTGTTTTTT | CATSRPGTGAGELFF
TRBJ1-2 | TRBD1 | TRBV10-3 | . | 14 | TGTGCCACCAGTGATGACAGGGGGGCCTATGGCTACACCTTC | CATSDDRGAYGYTF
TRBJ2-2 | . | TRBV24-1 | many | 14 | TGTGCCACCAGACAGGGCCCGAACACCGGGGAGCTGTTTTTT | CATRQGPNTGELFF
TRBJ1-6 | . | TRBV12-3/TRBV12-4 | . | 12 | TGTGCCAGCAGTTTGGGTAGTTCACCCCTCCACTTT | CASSLGSSPLHF
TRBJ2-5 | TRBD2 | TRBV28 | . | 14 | TGTGCCAGCAGTTCGGGCGGGAGTATGGAGACCCAGTACTTC | CASSSGGSMETQYF
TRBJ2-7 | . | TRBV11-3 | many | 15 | TGTGCCAGCAGCTTAGATCCCCACAGGGACTACGAGCAGTACTTC | CASSLDPHRDYEQYF
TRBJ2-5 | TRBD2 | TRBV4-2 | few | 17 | TGTGCCAGCAGCCAAGAAATGGTCCCCAGCGGGAGACACACCCAGTACTTC | CASSQEMVPSGRHTQYF
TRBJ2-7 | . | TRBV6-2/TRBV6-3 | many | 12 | TGTGCCAGCAACAGGGTTCCATACGAGCAGTACTTC | CASNRVPYEQYF
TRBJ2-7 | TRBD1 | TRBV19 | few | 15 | TGTGCCAGTAGTATAGACGAGACAGGGGTTGGTGAGCAGTACTTC | CASSIDETGVGEQYF
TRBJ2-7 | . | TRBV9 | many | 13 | TGTGCCAGCAGCACGCCCGGCGGGCGCGAGCAGTACTTC | CASSTPGGREQYF